This T cell receptor (beta chain) is drawn from a study of T cell responses to AZD1222 COVID-19 vaccine. Overall study findings and caveats: Most donors were white British, females outnumbered males, and clonal diversity was possibly underestimated.

V trimming: 6 bases; J trimming: 6 bases; junction bases outside the gene matches: 7. This CDR3 has 14 residues. Germline CDR1 MNHEY, CDR2 SVGAGI. Many counts were recorded for this clone. The antigen is not known. This table comes from immunoSEQ multiplex PCR, and its TCRdb copy is limited to in-frame clones, with some not included. This table has about 56,000 clones, approximately 88% appearing once. The V gene is TRBV6-5, the J gene TRBJ1-5; 8 bases align to TRBD1. The source material was peripheral blood, sampled on day 0 of AZD1222 vaccination. This TCR was recovered from an adult in good health. For the CDR3, the DNA is TGTGCCAGCAGCCCGTCAGGGGGCCTTCAGCCCCAGCATTTT. Its protein is CASSPSGGLQPQHF.